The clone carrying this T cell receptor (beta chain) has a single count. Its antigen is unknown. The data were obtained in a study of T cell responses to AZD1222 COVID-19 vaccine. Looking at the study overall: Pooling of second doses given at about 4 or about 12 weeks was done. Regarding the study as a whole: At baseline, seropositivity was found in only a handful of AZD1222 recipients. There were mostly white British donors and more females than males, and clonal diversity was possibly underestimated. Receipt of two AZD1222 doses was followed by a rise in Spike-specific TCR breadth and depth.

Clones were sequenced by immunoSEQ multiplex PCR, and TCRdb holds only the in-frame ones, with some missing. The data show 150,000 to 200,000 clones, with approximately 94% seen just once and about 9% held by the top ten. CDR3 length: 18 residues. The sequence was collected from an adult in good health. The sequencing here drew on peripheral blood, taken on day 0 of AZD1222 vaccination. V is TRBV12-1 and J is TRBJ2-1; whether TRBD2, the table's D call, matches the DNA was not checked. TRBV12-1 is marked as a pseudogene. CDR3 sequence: CASKRDGRSPLARNEQFF. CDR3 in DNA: TGTGCCAGCAAGAGGGACGGGAGGTCCCCCTTGGCTAGGAATGAGCAGTTCTTC.